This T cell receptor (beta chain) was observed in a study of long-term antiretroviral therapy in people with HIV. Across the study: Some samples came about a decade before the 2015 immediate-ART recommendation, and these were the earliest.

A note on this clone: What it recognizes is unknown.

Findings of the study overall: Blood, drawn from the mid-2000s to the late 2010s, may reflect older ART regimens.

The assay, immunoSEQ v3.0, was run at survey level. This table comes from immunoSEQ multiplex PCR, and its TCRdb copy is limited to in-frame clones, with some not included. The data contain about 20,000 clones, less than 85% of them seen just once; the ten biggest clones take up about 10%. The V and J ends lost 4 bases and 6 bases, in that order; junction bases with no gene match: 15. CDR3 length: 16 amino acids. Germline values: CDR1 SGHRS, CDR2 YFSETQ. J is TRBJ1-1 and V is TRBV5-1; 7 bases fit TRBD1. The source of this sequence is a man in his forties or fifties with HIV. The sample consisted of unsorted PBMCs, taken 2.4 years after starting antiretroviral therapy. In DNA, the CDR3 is TGCGCCAGCAGCGGGCCCCTCGGGACAGACACCCCTGAAGCTTTCTTT. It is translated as CASSGPLGTDTPEAFF.